These 29 T cell receptor beta chains share one sample of origin, sequenced in a study of T-cell reconstitution after alpha-beta-depleted transplantation in children. Researchers prepared the TCRbeta library using unique molecular identifiers, the study reports. TCRdb used MiXCR to reprocess the PCR reads, holding one entry per CDR3 protein. The repertoire consists of more than 90,000 distinct CDR3 sequences, with approximately 10% occurring once and the leading ten covering around 35%. Sequencing was performed on PBMCs, taken before TCRalphabeta/CD19-depleted stem cell transplant. The source is a boy aged 2-15 years with acute lymphoblastic leukemia, due to receive a stem cell transplant.

The chain has TRBV9 and TRBJ2-1, with TRBD2 matching over 10 bases. The CDR3 covers 16 residues. With 4 bases clipped from V and 4 bases from J, the junction kept 8 bases outside the gene matches. Germline V gene data show CDR1 as SGDLS and CDR2 as YYNGEE. Here the CDR3 reads CASSLIAGGIYNEQFF. In DNA form, the CDR3 reads TGTGCCAGCAGCCTCATAGCGGGAGGTATTTACAATGAGCAGTTCTTC.

This clonotype was observed a few times. J is TRBJ2-2 and V is TRBV7-6; TRBD1 agrees at 7 bases. Germline V gene sequence: CDR1 SGHVS, CDR2 FNYEAQ. V trimming: 5 bases; J trimming: 7 bases; junction bases outside the gene matches: 4. The CDR3 is 13 amino acids. The CDR3 reads CASSQPGGGELFF. The CDR3 DNA reads TGTGCCAGCAGCCAACCAGGGGGCGGGGAGCTGTTTTTT.

This clonotype was detected many times. The gene calls are TRBV3-1 and TRBJ2-3, with TRBD2 as a possible D gene (5 bases). Trimming pared 1 base from V and 2 bases from J, leaving 7 bases between. Per the germline V gene, CDR1 is LGHDT and CDR2 is YNNKEL (reference sequence). The CDR3 consists of 14 residues. CDR3 DNA sequence: TGTGCCAGCAGCCAAGCGGGGTTCACAGATACGCAGTATTTT. Its protein is CASSQAGFTDTQYF.

There are many counts of this clonotype. The chain is built from TRBV2 and TRBJ2-1; no clear D gene. The CDR3 has 11 amino acids. Germline assignment: CDR1 SNHLY and CDR2 FYNNEI. Trimming removed 4 bases from V and 6 bases from J, with 4 bases in between. CDR3 DNA: TGTGCCAGCAGTGTCGGCAATGAGCAGTTCTTC. Translating gives CASSVGNEQFF.

By sample fraction, this clonotype is large (0.1 to 1%). The V gene is TRBV12-3 or TRBV12-4, the J gene TRBJ2-3; D possibly corresponds to TRBD1 (5 bases). The CDR3 runs 16 residues. Trimming shortened V by 6 bases and J by 3 bases, and 19 bases separated the two germline ends. Written as DNA, the CDR3 is TGTGCCAGCAGGGCTACTAAAGGGGCTGGGACAGATACGCAGTATTTT. Translating gives CASRATKGAGTDTQYF.

This clonotype was detected only a few times. V and J are TRBV5-1 and TRBJ1-1; D is perhaps TRBD1 (5 bases). Trimming took off 4 bases at V and 5 bases at J, with 15 bases between the two ends. The CDR3 has 14 amino acids. From germline, CDR1 is SGHRS and CDR2 YFSETQ. CDR3 loop: CASSLSQGRTEAFF. CDR3 nucleotide sequence: TGCGCCAGCAGCCTTAGTCAGGGCCGGACTGAAGCTTTCTTT. The variable domain in full, completed from reference TRBV5-1 and TRBJ1-1, reads KAGVTQTPRYLIKTRGQQVTLSCSPISGHRSVSWYQQTPGQGLQFLFEYFSETQRNKGNFPGRFSGRQFSNSRSEMNVSTLELGDSALYLCASSLSQGRTEAFFGQGTRLTVV.

This chain uses TRBV19 with TRBJ1-2; TRBD1 matches 9 bases. With 5 bases clipped from V and 4 bases from J, the junction kept 11 bases outside the gene matches. The germline CDR1 and CDR2 sequences are LNHDA and SQIVND (reference sequence). CDR3 size: 16 residues. The DNA of the CDR3 is TGTGCCAGTAGTGCAAAACAGGGGGCTACGGCCTATGGCTACACCTTC. This translates into CASSAKQGATAYGYTF.

A few counts support this clonotype. The chain links TRBV3-1 to TRBJ1-2; possible D gene TRBD1, 5 bases. V lost 0 bases and J lost 7, with 15 bases in between. CDR1 and CDR2 from the germline V gene are LGHDT and YNNKEL (reference sequence). The CDR3 covers 15 residues. CDR3 nucleotides: TGTGCCAGCAGCCAAGACACCGGGACTATATTTGGCTACACCTTC. Translating it yields CASSQDTGTIFGYTF.

This clonotype was counted at least ten times. J is TRBJ2-5 and V is TRBV5-1, with a weak D call TRBD2 (6 bases). The CDR3 sequence is 16 residues long. Trimming pared 0 bases from V and 9 bases from J, leaving 21 bases between. CDR1 is SGHRS and CDR2 is YFSETQ in the germline V gene. CDR3 coding DNA: TGCGCCAGCAGCTTGGCGGGAGAGGCCGCACTTAGGGCCCAGTACTTC. This translates into CASSLAGEAALRAQYF.

This clonotype was observed at least ten times. This sequence joins TRBV11-2 and TRBJ2-7, with TRBD2 matching 7 bases. The CDR3 loop spans 17 amino acids. The V gene's germline CDR1 is SGHAT and CDR2 FQNNGV. Trimming cost V 5 bases and J 7 bases; bases outside gene matches: 20. Here the CDR3 DNA reads TGTGCCAGCAGCCTTACATATGGGAGGGCAGGTTCTAGAGAGCAGTACTTC. Amino acid sequence: CASSLTYGRAGSREQYF.

CDR3 loop: CASSIGQGSPYEQYF. The DNA of the CDR3 is TGTGCCAGCAGCATCGGACAGGGGAGCCCCTACGAGCAGTACTTC. The V and J genes are TRBV7-2 and TRBJ2-7, with 9 positions matching TRBD1. From germline, CDR1 is SGHTA and CDR2 FQGNSA. The CDR3 covers 15 residues. Trimming cost V 5 bases and J 2 bases; bases outside gene matches: 7.

The V and J genes are TRBV28 and TRBJ1-4; D remains unclear. The germline CDR1 and CDR2 sequences are MDHEN and SYDVKM. The V end lost 2 bases, the J end lost 5 bases, and 12 bases lay between the germline ends. There are 15 residues in the CDR3. CDR3 nucleotide sequence: TGTGCCAGCAGTTTAGCGACCCCCGGGAATGAAAAACTGTTTTTT. This encodes CASSLATPGNEKLFF. Looking up the rest from reference TRBV28 and TRBJ1-4 gives the full variable domain: DVKVTQSSRYLVKRTGEKVFLECVQDMDHENMFWYRQDPGLGLRLIYFSYDVKMKEKGDIPEGYSVSREKKERFSLILESASTNQTSMYLCASSLATPGNEKLFFGSGTQLSVL.

The V gene is TRBV7-9, the J gene TRBJ1-5, with 8 bases that match TRBD1. With V trimmed by 5 bases and J by 11 bases, 8 bases remained unmatched. The CDR3 covers 13 residues. In germline, CDR1 is SEHNR, CDR2 FQNEAQ (reference sequence). The CDR3 bases are TGTGCCAGCAGCGACAGACAGGGGAGGGCCCAGCATTTT. Amino acids: CASSDRQGRAQHF.

This rearrangement joins TRBV25-1 to TRBJ1-4; D might be TRBD1 (6 bases). V gave up 3 bases and J gave up 8 bases, with 16 bases separating them. The CDR3 extends over 15 amino acids. The germline V gene encodes CDR1 MGHDK and CDR2 SYGVNS. The CDR3 loop reads CASSDPGTSIEKLFF. DNA of the CDR3: TGTGCCAGCAGTGATCCCGGGACATCGATAGAAAAACTGTTTTTT. Looking up the rest from reference TRBV25-1 and TRBJ1-4 gives the full variable domain: EADIYQTPRYLVIGTGKKITLECSQTMGHDKMYWYQQDPGMELHLIHYSYGVNSTEKGDLSSESTVSRIRTEHFPLTLESARPSHTSQYLCASSDPGTSIEKLFFGSGTQLSVL.

The chain combines TRBV2 with TRBJ2-3; D is unresolved. V lost 1 base to trimming and J lost 0 bases, with 8 bases between them. CDR3 length: 15 amino acids. Per the germline V gene, CDR1 is SNHLY and CDR2 is FYNNEI. The CDR3 spells CASSEDKTSTDTQYF. CDR3 DNA: TGTGCCAGCAGTGAAGACAAAACTAGCACAGATACGCAGTATTTT.

The chain uses TRBV20-1 and TRBJ1-5, with 10 positions matching TRBD1. The germline V gene encodes CDR1 DFQATT and CDR2 SNEGSKA (reference sequence). V shed 3 bases, J shed 4 bases, and the junction held 6 bases outside the gene matches. The CDR3 totals 15 residues. CDR3 in amino acids: CSARRRQGANQPQHF. The DNA of the CDR3 is TGCAGTGCTAGGCGTCGACAGGGGGCAAATCAGCCCCAGCATTTT.

This clonotype appeared a few times. The chain links TRBV20-1 to TRBJ2-6; possible D gene TRBD2, 6 bases. Trimming left V 3 bases short and J 1 base short, with 7 bases between. Per germline, CDR1 DFQATT and CDR2 SNEGSKA (reference sequence). This CDR3 is built from 14 residues. For the CDR3, the DNA is TGCAGTGCTAGGAGCGGGTCTGGGGCCAACGTCCTGACTTTC. This sequence encodes CSARSGSGANVLTF.

The chain links TRBV10-3 to TRBJ1-1; 7 bases are a match to TRBD1. Unmatched junction bases numbered 9, after V lost 10 bases and J lost 1 base. The CDR3 contains 14 residues. Germline CDR1 reads ENHRY; CDR2 reads SYGVKD. The CDR3 DNA sequence: TGTGCCAACAGACAGGGCCCTCAGAACACTGAAGCTTTCTTT. The encoded protein is CANRQGPQNTEAFF.

In its sample, this clonotype was seen many times. The chain links TRBV5-1 to TRBJ2-7; 10 bases are shared with TRBD1. The CDR3 spans 15 residues. Germline V lookup: CDR1 SGHRS, CDR2 YFSETQ. Trimming cost V 4 bases and J 2 bases; bases outside gene matches: 6. The DNA for the CDR3 is TGCGCCAGCAGCGGTACGGGACAGGGGCCCTACGAGCAGTACTTC. Amino acids: CASSGTGQGPYEQYF.

The sample holds a few counts of this clonotype. This chain joins TRBV20-1 and TRBJ2-7, with 9 bases that match TRBD2. V lost 1 base and J lost 2; bases outside the gene matches: 6. The CDR3 totals 15 residues. Germline V gives CDR1 DFQATT, CDR2 SNEGSKA (reference sequence). The CDR3 DNA sequence: TGCAGTGCTAGAGCGACTAGCGGAGCCCCCTACGAGCAGTACTTC. As protein: CSARATSGAPYEQYF.

This clonotype has a handful of counts. V gene TRBV2 combines with J gene TRBJ1-5; perhaps TRBD1 as D (6 bases). The CDR3 is 15 residues long. Trimming removed 6 bases at V and 8 bases at J, with 20 bases between. Germline V lookup: CDR1 SNHLY, CDR2 FYNNEI. The CDR3 bases are TGTGCCAGCAGCGAATCCCGGCAGGGGAGGGAGCCCCAGCATTTT. This codes for CASSESRQGREPQHF.

A remark on this clonotype: This could be a read error, since a much larger clone is one nucleotide away. The chain combines TRBV10-3 with TRBJ2-3; D might be TRBD1 or TRBD2, each matching 6 bases. Trimming stripped 2 bases from V and 3 bases from J, with 9 bases between. CDR1 and CDR2 (germline): ENHRY, SYGVKD. This CDR3 region has 14 residues. The CDR3 is CAISEPGATDTQYF. CDR3 DNA: TGTGCCATCAGTGAGCCGGGGGCTACAGATACGCAGTATTTT.

This chain connects TRBV5-1 to TRBJ2-1, with 8 bases matching TRBD2. From germline, CDR1 is SGHRS and CDR2 YFSETQ. The CDR3 spans 14 residues. Trimming took 4 bases from V and 7 from J; bases not matched to a gene: 7. This CDR3 reads CASSPGGAGNEQFF. CDR3 DNA: TGCGCCAGCAGCCCGGGGGGGGCAGGGAATGAGCAGTTCTTC.

The J gene is TRBJ1-4, the V gene TRBV18, with a weak D call TRBD1 (6 bases). CDR1 and CDR2 (germline): KGHSH, LQKENI. This CDR3 is built from 15 residues. With 3 bases removed from V and 8 bases from J, the gap between germline ends came to 16 bases. The CDR3 here is CASSPARTAREKLFF. The DNA of the CDR3 is TGTGCCAGCTCACCCGCCCGGACAGCAAGGGAAAAACTGTTTTTT. Variable domain in full (rest from reference TRBV18 and TRBJ1-4): NAGVMQNPRHLVRRRGQEARLRCSPMKGHSHVYWYRQLPEEGLKFMVYLQKENIIDESGMPKERFSAEFPKEGPSILRIQQVVRGDSAAYFCASSPARTAREKLFFGSGTQLSVL.

This CDR3 reads CASSLAWGGSTNEKLFF. The CDR3 region has the DNA TGCGCCAGCAGCTTGGCCTGGGGCGGATCAACTAATGAAAAACTGTTTTTT. The chain employs TRBV5-1 and TRBJ1-4, with D perhaps TRBD1 (5 bases). The CDR3 covers 17 residues. Trimming took 0 bases from V and 0 from J, leaving 12 bases between them. CDR1 and CDR2 from the germline V gene are SGHRS and YFSETQ.

In this sample, this clonotype turned up a few times. The V gene is TRBV5-1, the J gene TRBJ1-4, with TRBD1 as a possible D gene (5 bases). This CDR3 is built from 19 residues. In germline, CDR1 is SGHRS, CDR2 YFSETQ. V was shortened by 4 bases and J by 6 bases, with 28 bases between the two germline ends. CDR3 bases: TGCGCCAGCAGCAAAGCCGGGACTCGCGGCAGAGGAGGAGATGAAAAACTGTTTTTT. It yields the protein CASSKAGTRGRGGDEKLFF.

The rearrangement uses TRBV29-1 and TRBJ1-5; 10 bases align to TRBD1. This CDR3 region has 15 residues. The germline V gene encodes CDR1 SQVTM and CDR2 ANQGSEA. V trimming: 4 bases; J trimming: 4 bases; junction bases outside the gene matches: 7. CDR3 sequence: CSVGGGQGDNQPQHF. The CDR3, as DNA: TGCAGCGTTGGTGGAGGACAGGGGGATAATCAGCCCCAGCATTTT. Based on the CDR3 plus reference TRBV29-1 and TRBJ1-5, the full variable domain is SAVISQKPSRDICQRGTSLTIQCQVDSQVTMMFWYRQQPGQSLTLIATANQGSEATYESGFVIDKFPISRPNLTFSTLTVSNMSPEDSSIYLCSVGGGQGDNQPQHFGDGTRLSIL.

In its sample, this clonotype was seen many times. The chain employs TRBV7-3 and TRBJ2-1; 8 nucleotides line up with TRBD2. The CDR3 totals 15 residues. CDR1 SGHTA and CDR2 FQGTGA come from the germline V gene. V shed 6 bases, J shed 0 bases, and the junction held 4 bases outside the gene matches. As DNA, the CDR3 is TGTGCCAGCAGTGTTCTAGCGGGCTCCTACAATGAGCAGTTCTTC. Its translation is CASSVLAGSYNEQFF. Full variable domain (missing parts from reference TRBV7-3 and TRBJ2-1): GAGVSQTPSNKVTEKGKYVELRCDPISGHTALYWYRQSLGQGPEFLIYFQGTGAADDSGLPNDRFFAVRPEGSVSTLKIQRTERGDSAVYLCASSVLAGSYNEQFFGPGTRLTVL.

This clonotype was recorded at least ten times. This chain connects TRBV20-1 to TRBJ2-1; weak D call: TRBD2 (6 bases). The CDR3 contains 16 residues. The ends were cut back, 3 bases at V and 3 bases at J, with 18 bases in the middle. The germline V gene has CDR1 DFQATT and CDR2 SNEGSKA (reference sequence). The CDR3 nucleotides read TGCAGTGCTAGCCCCATCTTGGGGGGTGGCTACAATGAGCAGTTCTTC. This sequence encodes CSASPILGGGYNEQFF.